This T cell receptor beta chain was sequenced during a study of blood T cells in healthy people across ages. This CDR3 has 17 residues. V dropped 0 bases and J dropped 11; count of bases not matched to a gene: 13. PCR was performed a second time for about 6 to 11 cycles using a sample-barcoded 5' primer and a J-beta primer mix. MiXCR was run by TCRdb on the 5' RACE reads, yielding one entry per CDR3 protein. The sample has nearly 800,000 distinct CDR3 sequences, approximately 53% seen once; the top ten hold roughly 24%. This sequence was found in a man between 35 and 55 years old in good health. Sequencing was done on a sample of blood. The chain employs TRBV12-3 or TRBV12-4 and TRBJ2-5; 12 positions agree with TRBD2. The CDR3 protein is CASSLAIGLAGNNEQYF. CDR3 in DNA: TGTGCCAGCAGTTTAGCGATTGGACTAGCGGGAAACAATGAGCAGTACTTC.